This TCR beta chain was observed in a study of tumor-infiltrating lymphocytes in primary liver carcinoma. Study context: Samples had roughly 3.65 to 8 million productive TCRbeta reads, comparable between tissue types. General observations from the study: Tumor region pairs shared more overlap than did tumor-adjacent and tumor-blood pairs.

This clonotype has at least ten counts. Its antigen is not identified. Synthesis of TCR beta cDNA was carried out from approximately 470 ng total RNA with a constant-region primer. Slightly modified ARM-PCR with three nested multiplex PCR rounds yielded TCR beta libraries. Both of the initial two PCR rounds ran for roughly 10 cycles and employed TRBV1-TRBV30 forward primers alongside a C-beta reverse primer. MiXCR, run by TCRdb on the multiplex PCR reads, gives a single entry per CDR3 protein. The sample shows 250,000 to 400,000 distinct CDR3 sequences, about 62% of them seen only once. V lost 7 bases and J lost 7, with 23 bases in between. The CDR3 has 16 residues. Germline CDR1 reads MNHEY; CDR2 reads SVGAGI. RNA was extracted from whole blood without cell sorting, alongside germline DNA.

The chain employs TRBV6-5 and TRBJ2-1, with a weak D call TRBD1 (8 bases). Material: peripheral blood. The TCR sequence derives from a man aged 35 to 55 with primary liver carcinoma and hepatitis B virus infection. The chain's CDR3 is CASIQAPGQGGNEQFF. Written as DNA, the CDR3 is TGTGCCAGCATCCAGGCACCCGGACAGGGAGGGAATGAGCAGTTCTTC.